Below, 26 T cell receptor beta chains from the same sample are listed, as sequenced in a study of shared clonotypes between healthy human individuals. Assay used: immunoSEQ multiplex PCR; TCRdb lists only in-frame clones, some missing. The sample lists over 2 million clones; about 95% were seen once. Terminally differentiated effector memory CD45RA+ cells were excluded by CCR7 positive selection of CD45RO-negative cells. Input material: naive CD8+ T cells sorted from blood. The receptor set was obtained from a man aged 18-30 years in good health.

The chain recombines TRBV5-4 with TRBJ1-1, with 9 bases identical to TRBD1. Germline-derived CDR1 and CDR2 are SGHNT and YYREEE (reference sequence). This CDR3 has 15 residues. V dropped 4 bases and J dropped 6; count of bases not matched to a gene: 10. The CDR3 protein is CASSPWGQGNPEAFF. The CDR3 DNA reads TGTGCCAGCAGCCCTTGGGGACAGGGTAACCCTGAAGCTTTCTTT.

The chain links TRBV9 to TRBJ2-2, with TRBD1 matching over 7 bases. This CDR3 contains 14 residues. In germline, CDR1 is SGDLS, CDR2 YYNGEE. The V segment lost 3 bases and the J segment 3 bases; nucleotides outside the gene matches: 2. In nucleotides, the CDR3 is TGTGCCAGCAGCGGGCAGGGGGACACCGGGGAGCTGTTTTTT. Its protein is CASSGQGDTGELFF.

V gene TRBV30 combines with J gene TRBJ2-6; D might be TRBD1 or TRBD2, each matching 5 bases. V was clipped by 8 bases and J by 2 bases, with 13 bases between them. CDR1 GTSNPN and CDR2 SVGIG come from the germline V gene (reference sequence). The CDR3 runs 14 residues. CDR3: CARTRGPGANVLTF. The CDR3, as DNA: TGTGCCCGGACCCGGGGCCCTGGGGCCAACGTCCTGACTTTC.

The rearrangement links TRBV19 to TRBJ2-7; tentative D call: TRBD1 (6 bases). V was clipped by 5 bases and J by 5 bases, with 10 bases between them. The germline gives CDR1 LNHDA, CDR2 SQIVND (reference sequence). The CDR3 has 12 residues. DNA of the CDR3: TGTGCCAGTAGTGTACAGGGTGACGAGCAGTACTTC. The encoded protein is CASSVQGDEQYF. Full variable domain (outside the CDR3, taken from reference TRBV19 and TRBJ2-7): DGGITQSPKYLFRKEGQNVTLSCEQNLNHDAMYWYRQDPGQGLRLIYYSQIVNDFQKGDIAEGYSVSREKKESFPLTVTSAQKNPTAFYLCASSVQGDEQYFGPGTRLTVT.

This sequence joins TRBV7-6 and TRBJ2-7, with D maybe TRBD1 (5 bases). The germline V gene encodes CDR1 SGHVS and CDR2 FNYEAQ. V lost 5 bases, J lost 2 bases, and 13 bases lay in between. The CDR3 has 14 residues. CDR3 loop: CASSPAQGAYEQYF. CDR3 in DNA: TGTGCCAGCAGCCCGGCCCAGGGTGCCTACGAGCAGTACTTC.

The chain couples TRBV7-9 to TRBJ2-5; 9 bases line up with TRBD1. Per germline, CDR1 SEHNR and CDR2 FQNEAQ (reference sequence). V dropped 5 bases and J dropped 5; count of bases not matched to a gene: 9. This CDR3 is built from 15 residues. The CDR3 DNA is TGTGCCAGCAGCCCCCGGGACAGGGAGGCGGAGACCCAGTACTTC. This gives the protein CASSPRDREAETQYF.

The chain carries TRBV7-9 and TRBJ1-1, with TRBD1 matching over 12 bases. The V gene's germline CDR1 is SEHNR and CDR2 FQNEAQ (reference sequence). J gave up 8 bases and V 0 bases, and 10 bases lay outside the gene matches. The CDR3 is made up of 17 amino acids. The CDR3 here is CASSLAPGQGANKEAFF. As DNA, the CDR3 is TGTGCCAGCAGCTTAGCCCCGGGACAGGGGGCAAACAAGGAAGCTTTCTTT.

The J gene is TRBJ2-7, the V gene TRBV4-1, with 7 bases matching TRBD2. The CDR3 has 16 residues. Germline values: CDR1 MGHRA, CDR2 YSYEKL. The V and J ends lost 0 bases and 0 bases, in that order; junction bases with no gene match: 5. CDR3 in DNA: TGCGCCAGCAGCCAAGATCCAACGGGGGGCTCCTACGAGCAGTACTTC. Its translation is CASSQDPTGGSYEQYF.

This sequence joins TRBV4-3 and TRBJ1-1; no definite D call. The V gene lost 1 base and the J gene lost 7 bases, with 10 bases spanning the gap. This CDR3 region has 13 residues. Germline V gene data show CDR1 as LGHNA and CDR2 as YSLEER. The CDR3 nucleotides are TGCGCCAGCAGCCAAGGGTGGGCAAGTGAAGCTTTCTTT. This encodes CASSQGWASEAFF.

As concerns this clone: The same CDR3 can be traced to other DNA sequences in this sample. This chain joins TRBV20-1 and TRBJ2-7; D is ambiguous. Per germline, CDR1 DFQATT and CDR2 SNEGSKA (reference sequence). The CDR3 extends over 11 amino acids. With 3 bases removed from V and 3 bases from J, the gap between germline ends came to 6 bases. The chain's CDR3 is CSASTSYEQYF. The DNA of the CDR3 is TGCAGTGCTAGTACAAGCTACGAGCAGTACTTC.

This chain joins TRBV27 and TRBJ2-1; 12 nucleotides align to TRBD2. Germline CDR1 is MNHEY and CDR2 is SMNVEV (reference sequence). This CDR3 comprises 20 residues. The V segment lost 5 bases and the J segment 7 bases; nucleotides outside the gene matches: 21. CDR3 loop: CASSPSHPDFLAGGLNEQFF. The CDR3, as DNA: TGTGCCAGCAGTCCCTCACACCCCGACTTTCTAGCGGGAGGGTTGAATGAGCAGTTCTTC.

V and J are TRBV5-4 and TRBJ2-7, with D possibly called TRBD1 or TRBD2 (5 bases each). Germline V gene sequence: CDR1 SGHNT, CDR2 YYREEE (reference sequence). Trimming left V 2 bases short and J 10 bases short, with 22 bases between. The CDR3 runs 15 residues. The DNA for the CDR3 is TGTGCCAGCAGCTTTGCCCATGGGGGTGCCCGTGAACAGTACTTC. Its protein is CASSFAHGGAREQYF.

The genes are TRBV6-1 and TRBJ2-5, with 10 bases that match TRBD2. CDR1 and CDR2 (germline): MNHNS, SASEGT. The CDR3 length is 17 residues. The J segment lost 2 bases and the V segment lost 2 bases, leaving 8 bases of the junction unmatched. In nucleotides, the CDR3 is TGTGCCAGCAGTGAACCCTGGCAGCGGGGGGGACAAGAGACCCAGTACTTC. This translates into CASSEPWQRGGQETQYF.

Remarks on this clone: Other DNA sequences of this sample code for an identical CDR3. This chain uses TRBV13 with TRBJ2-7; D gene ambiguous. Germline CDR1 PRHDT, CDR2 FYEKMQ (reference sequence). With 5 bases removed from V and 7 bases from J, the gap between germline ends came to 12 bases. The CDR3 consists of 12 residues. The DNA of the CDR3 is TGTGCCAGCAGCCTCGGCATAGGGGAGCAGTACTTC. Its translation: CASSLGIGEQYF.

This clone has a single count. The chain recombines TRBV21-1 with TRBJ2-7; the DNA was not compared with TRBD2, the D call given in the table. TRBV21-1 is a listed pseudogene. This CDR3 is 11 amino acids long. CDR3 in amino acids: CASSVPYEQYF. For the CDR3, the DNA is TGTGCCAGTAGTGTTCCCTACGAGCAGTACTTC.

The chain couples TRBV25-1 to TRBJ2-5; D may be TRBD2 (5 bases). CDR1 is MGHDK and CDR2 is SYGVNS in the germline V gene. The CDR3 has 16 amino acids. V gave up 1 base and J gave up 4 bases, with 16 bases separating them. CDR3 nucleotides: TGTGCCAGCAGTGAATCCGAGGGTTTCTTTACAGAGACCCAGTACTTC. Its protein product is CASSESEGFFTETQYF.

For this clone: This CDR3 is also generated by other DNA sequences in the sample. This chain connects TRBV7-8 to TRBJ2-5; TRBD2 is a possible D gene (5 bases). Germline CDR1 reads SGHVS; CDR2 reads FQNEAQ. The CDR3 length is 15 residues. Between the trimmed V and J ends, which lost 1 base and 2 bases, there was a span of 11 bases. The CDR3 nucleotides are TGTGCCAGCAGCTTAGTCCTAGCCGCACAAGAGACCCAGTACTTC. It specifies CASSLVLAAQETQYF.

This rearrangement joins TRBV29-1 to TRBJ2-1; D gene ambiguous. This CDR3 has 10 residues. V shed 5 bases and J shed 9 bases, with 8 bases lying between them. Germline lookup yields CDR1 SQVTM and CDR2 ANQGSEA. CDR3 sequence: CSVPFTEQFF. CDR3 coding DNA: TGCAGCGTTCCGTTCACTGAGCAGTTCTTC.

The CDR3 bases are TGTGCCAGCAGTAGGCCCGGGGAGCTGTTTTTT. Residues: CASSRPGELFF. The rearrangement links TRBV28 to TRBJ2-2, with D unresolved. Trimming left V 5 bases short and J 6 bases short, with 4 bases between. The CDR3 contains 11 residues. Germline V lookup: CDR1 MDHEN, CDR2 SYDVKM.

V gene TRBV6-1 combines with J gene TRBJ1-2; D may be TRBD1 (6 bases). V was pared by 2 bases and J by 6 bases, with 13 bases between. The CDR3 sequence is 14 residues long. Germline CDR1 is MNHNS and CDR2 is SASEGT. CDR3 in DNA: TGTGCCAGCAGTGAACTTGACCAGGGGCATGGCTACACCTTC. It encodes CASSELDQGHGYTF.

As DNA, the CDR3 is TGTGCCAGCAGTGATCCGGGGAGCTCCTATAATTCACCCCTCCACTTT. Translated, it gives CASSDPGSSYNSPLHF. The chain couples TRBV6-1 to TRBJ1-6; no firm D call. This CDR3 contains 16 residues. Trimming stripped 3 bases from V and 0 bases from J, with 9 bases between. Germline V CDR1 and CDR2: MNHNS, SASEGT.

This clone was detected once. Within the sample, other DNA sequences also encode this same CDR3. The chain has TRBV27 and TRBJ2-7; D is undetermined. V was pared by 3 bases and J by 0 bases, with 6 bases between. CDR1 and CDR2 from the germline V gene are MNHEY and SMNVEV (reference sequence). The CDR3 is 13 amino acids. CDR3 residues: CASSLASSYEQYF. CDR3 coding DNA: TGTGCCAGCAGTTTGGCGTCCTCCTACGAGCAGTACTTC.

Of note for this clone: The sample has other DNA sequences that encode this CDR3 too. V is TRBV9 and J is TRBJ2-7; D not resolved. CDR1 is SGDLS, CDR2 YYNGEE, per germline. The CDR3 consists of 14 residues. V lost 0 bases and J lost 3, with 10 bases in between. The CDR3, as DNA: TGTGCCAGCAGCGTAGGGGGTAGCCTCTACGAGCAGTACTTC. It translates to CASSVGGSLYEQYF.

V gene TRBV29-1 combines with J gene TRBJ2-5; 7 bases agree with TRBD1. Per the germline V gene, CDR1 is SQVTM and CDR2 is ANQGSEA. This CDR3 is built from 13 residues. V trimming: 1 base; J trimming: 2 bases; junction bases outside the gene matches: 1. The CDR3 DNA is TGCAGCGTTGAAGGGGGACAGCAAGAGACCCAGTACTTC. Translation gives CSVEGGQQETQYF.

J is TRBJ2-7 and V is TRBV6-5; a possible D gene is TRBD1 (6 bases). This CDR3 comprises 15 residues. Trimming pared 2 bases from V and 3 bases from J, leaving 14 bases between. Germline V lookup: CDR1 MNHEY, CDR2 SVGAGI. CDR3 region: CASSYPGTSFYEQYF. The CDR3 DNA follows: TGTGCCAGCAGTTACCCCGGGACAAGTTTCTACGAGCAGTACTTC.

The chain has TRBV9 and TRBJ2-7; 12 nucleotides line up with TRBD2. Germline-derived CDR1 and CDR2 are SGDLS and YYNGEE. CDR3 length equals 17 residues. Unmatched junction bases numbered 10, after V lost 3 bases and J lost 3 bases. The CDR3 loop reads CASSEGGLAGTSYEQYF. The CDR3 coding sequence is TGTGCCAGCAGCGAGGGAGGACTAGCGGGGACCAGCTACGAGCAGTACTTC.